This T cell receptor (beta chain) was identified during a study of cytomegalovirus exposure and HLA in healthy donors. This clone turned up a few times. A multiplex PCR was run with 60 Vbeta primers and 13 Jbeta primers. Libraries were prepared by immunoSEQ multiplex PCR; TCRdb keeps only in-frame clonotypes and omits some of them. The data contain around 150,000 clones, around 69% of them singletons. Germline V gene lookup returns CDR1 PRHDT and CDR2 FYEKMQ (reference sequence). This CDR3 is built from 14 residues. The V end lost 0 bases, the J end lost 2 bases, and 5 bases lay between the germline ends.

Sample: PBMCs. This sequence joins TRBV13 and TRBJ2-1; D is ambiguous. This TCR was recovered from a woman between 25 and 40 years old in good health and CMV-seronegative. In DNA, the CDR3 is TGTGCCAGCAGCTTAGGCCGTCCCTACAATGAGCAGTTCTTC. Protein: CASSLGRPYNEQFF. Full variable domain (rest looked up from reference TRBV13 and TRBJ2-1): AAGVIQSPRHLIKEKRETATLKCYPIPRHDTVYWYQQGPGQDPQFLISFYEKMQSDKGSIPDRFSAQQFSDYHSELNMSSLELGDSALYFCASSLGRPYNEQFFGPGTRLTVL.